The sequence of this T cell receptor (beta chain) was determined in a study of shared clonotypes between healthy human individuals. TCRdb's table, derived via immunoSEQ multiplex PCR, lists solely in-frame clones and lacks some. Of over a million clones listed, around 97% are singletons. Broader study findings: The sharing of approximately 4.6% of naive CD4 clonotypes was seen across a few donors.

After removal of 7 bases from V and 1 base from J, the junction contained 10 bases not matched to a gene. The CDR3 is 16 amino acids. Germline V CDR1 and CDR2: MDHEN, SYDVKM. Comment on this clone: The antigen is not known.

The receptor was derived from a man aged 30 to 45 in good health. V is TRBV28 and J is TRBJ2-3, with 8 bases matching TRBD2. Sequenced sample: naive CD4+ T cells sorted from blood. Subset described: CD45RA+ positively selected. The CDR3 spells CASTRAGGWGTDTQYF. In DNA, the CDR3 is TGTGCCAGCACCCGGGCGGGGGGCTGGGGCACAGATACGCAGTATTTT.